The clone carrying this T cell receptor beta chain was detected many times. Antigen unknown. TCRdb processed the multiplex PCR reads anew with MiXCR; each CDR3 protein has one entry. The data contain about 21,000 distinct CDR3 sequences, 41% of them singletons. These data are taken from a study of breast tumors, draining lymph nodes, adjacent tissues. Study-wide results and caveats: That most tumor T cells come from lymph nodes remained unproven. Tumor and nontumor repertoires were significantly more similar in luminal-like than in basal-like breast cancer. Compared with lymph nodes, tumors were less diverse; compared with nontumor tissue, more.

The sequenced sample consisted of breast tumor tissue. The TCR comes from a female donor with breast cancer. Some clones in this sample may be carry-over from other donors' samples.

DNA of the CDR3: TGCGCCAGCTCCCCGACAGGGGGCGGCTATGGCTACACCTTC. Protein product: CASSPTGGGYGYTF. The chain uses TRBV10-2 and TRBJ1-2; 10 bases line up with TRBD1. Losses at the gene ends were 8 bases for V and 4 bases for J; bases not matched to a gene: 7. Germline V gene data show CDR1 as WSHSY and CDR2 as SAAADI. The CDR3 extends over 14 amino acids.